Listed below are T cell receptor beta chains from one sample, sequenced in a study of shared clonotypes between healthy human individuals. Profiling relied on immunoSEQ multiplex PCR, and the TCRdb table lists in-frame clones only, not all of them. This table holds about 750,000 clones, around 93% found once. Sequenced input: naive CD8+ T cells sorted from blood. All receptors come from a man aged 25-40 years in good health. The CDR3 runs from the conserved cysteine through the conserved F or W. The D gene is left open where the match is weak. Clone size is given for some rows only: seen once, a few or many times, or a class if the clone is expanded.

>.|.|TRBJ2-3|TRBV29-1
CSVLLVDTQYF
TGCAGCGTACTACTAGTGGATACGCAGTATTTT
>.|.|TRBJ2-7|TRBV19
CASSIAGTLPYEQYF
TGTGCCAGTAGTATAGCCGGGACACTCCCCTACGAGCAGTACTTC
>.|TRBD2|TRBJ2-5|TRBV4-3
CASSQGVTSGSEETQYF
TGCGCCAGCAGCCAAGGGGTGACTAGCGGGAGTGAAGAGACCCAGTACTTC
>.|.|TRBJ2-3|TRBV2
CASSELEHPSRDTQYF
TGTGCCAGCAGTGAACTGGAGCACCCGAGCAGGGATACGCAGTATTTT
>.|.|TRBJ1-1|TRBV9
CASSGQRNTEAFF
TGTGCCAGCAGCGGTCAGCGGAACACTGAAGCTTTCTTT
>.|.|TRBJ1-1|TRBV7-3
CASSMGGRPEAFF
TGTGCCAGCAGCATGGGAGGGAGACCTGAAGCTTTCTTT
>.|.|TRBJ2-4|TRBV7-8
CASSLRGPRDIQYF
TGTGCCAGCAGCCTACGGGGCCCTCGAGACATTCAGTACTTC
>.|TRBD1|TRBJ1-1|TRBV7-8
CASSLEAVPGGQNTEAFF
TGTGCCAGCAGCTTAGAAGCAGTTCCAGGGGGTCAGAACACTGAAGCTTTCTTT
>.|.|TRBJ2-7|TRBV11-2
CASSQLVAYEQYF
TGTGCCAGCAGCCAGCTAGTCGCGTACGAGCAGTACTTC
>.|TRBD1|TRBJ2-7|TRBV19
CASSIAATGAYEQYF
TGTGCCAGTAGTATAGCAGCGACAGGGGCCTACGAGCAGTACTTC
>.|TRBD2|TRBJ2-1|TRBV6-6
CASTLAGGPSYNEQFF
TGTGCCAGCACCTTAGCGGGAGGGCCCTCCTACAATGAGCAGTTCTTC
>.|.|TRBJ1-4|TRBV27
CASSADTAKEKLFF
TGTGCCAGCAGTGCCGACACGGCGAAAGAAAAACTGTTTTTT
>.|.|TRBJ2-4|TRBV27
CASSLTGRLAKNIQYF
TGTGCCAGCAGTTTAACCGGACGGCTAGCCAAAAACATTCAGTACTTC
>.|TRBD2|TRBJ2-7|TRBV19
CASSIDWSSGSLGEQYF
TGTGCCAGTAGTATAGATTGGTCTAGCGGGAGTCTTGGCGAGCAGTACTTC
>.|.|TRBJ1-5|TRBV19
CASSIWGSQPQHF
TGTGCCAGTAGTATCTGGGGAAGTCAGCCCCAGCATTTT
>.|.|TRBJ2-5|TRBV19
CASGEELGSEETQYF
TGTGCCAGTGGGGAGGAATTGGGGAGTGAAGAGACCCAGTACTTC
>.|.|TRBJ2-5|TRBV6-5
CASSYSTSMMRETQYF
TGTGCCAGCAGTTACTCGACTAGTATGATGAGGGAGACCCAGTACTTC
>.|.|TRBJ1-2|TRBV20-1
CSASGYTF
TGCAGTGCTAGTGGCTACACCTTC
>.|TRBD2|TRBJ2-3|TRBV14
CASSQGGGEGTQYF
TGTGCCAGCAGCCAAGGAGGAGGGGAGGGTACGCAGTATTTT
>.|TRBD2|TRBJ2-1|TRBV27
CASSYYRSGSVYNEQFF
TGTGCCAGCAGTTATTACCGTAGCGGGAGTGTGTACAATGAGCAGTTCTTC
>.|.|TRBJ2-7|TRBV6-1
CASSEAFRGQSSYEQYF
TGTGCCAGCAGTGAAGCGTTTCGCGGACAGAGCTCCTACGAGCAGTACTTC
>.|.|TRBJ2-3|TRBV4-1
CASSHVGQERDTQYF
TGCGCCAGCAGCCATGTTGGCCAAGAACGAGATACGCAGTATTTT
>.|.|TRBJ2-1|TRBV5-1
CASSPQEGLSNEQFF
TGCGCCAGCAGCCCACAAGAAGGGTTGAGCAATGAGCAGTTCTTC
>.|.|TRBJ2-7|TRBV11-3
CASSLPTTSLYEQYF
TGTGCCAGCAGCCTCCCAACGACTAGTTTGTACGAGCAGTACTTC
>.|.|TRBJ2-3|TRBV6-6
CASSTRGSGADTQYF
TGTGCCAGCAGTACCCGGGGCTCCGGAGCAGATACGCAGTATTTT
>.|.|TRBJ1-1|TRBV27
CASSVKGGRTEAFF
TGTGCCAGCAGTGTAAAGGGGGGACGGACTGAAGCTTTCTTT
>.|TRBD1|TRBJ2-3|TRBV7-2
CASSLTGISTDTQYF
TGTGCCAGCAGCTTGACAGGGATCTCCACAGATACGCAGTATTTT
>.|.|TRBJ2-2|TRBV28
CASSLFGENTGELFF
TGTGCCAGCAGTTTATTCGGCGAGAACACCGGGGAGCTGTTTTTT
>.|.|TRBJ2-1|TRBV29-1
CSVDTRGHEQFF
TGCAGCGTTGACACCCGAGGCCATGAGCAGTTCTTC
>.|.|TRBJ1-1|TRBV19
CATLRGSNTEAFF
TGTGCCACCCTCCGGGGATCGAACACTGAAGCTTTCTTT
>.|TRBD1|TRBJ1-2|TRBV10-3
CAISISQGGNYGYTF
TGTGCCATCAGTATTTCACAGGGGGGGAACTATGGCTACACCTTC
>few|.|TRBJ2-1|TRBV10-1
CANSTHGQLYNEQFF
TGCGCGAACAGCACTCATGGGCAGCTCTACAATGAGCAGTTCTTC
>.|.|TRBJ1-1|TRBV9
CASSPGSPEAFF
TGTGCCAGCAGCCCTGGGTCACCCGAGGCTTTCTTT
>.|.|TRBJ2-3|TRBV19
CASSITGSTDTQYF
TGTGCCAGTAGTATAACGGGTAGCACAGATACGCAGTATTTT
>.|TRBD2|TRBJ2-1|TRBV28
CASLGTSGRARPNEQFF
TGTGCCAGCCTCGGGACTAGCGGGAGGGCCCGTCCCAATGAGCAGTTCTTC
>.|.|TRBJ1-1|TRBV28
CASSWGNTEAFF
TGTGCCAGCAGTTGGGGGAACACTGAAGCTTTCTTT
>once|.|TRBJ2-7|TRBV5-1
CASSLAWGAYEQYF
TGCGCCAGCAGCTTGGCCTGGGGGGCCTACGAGCAGTACTTC
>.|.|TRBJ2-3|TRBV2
CASMSRDDTQYF
TGTGCCAGCATGTCTCGTGACGATACGCAGTATTTT
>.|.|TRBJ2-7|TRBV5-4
CASSLGGRDEQYF
TGTGCCAGCAGCTTGGGAGGGCGGGACGAGCAGTACTTC
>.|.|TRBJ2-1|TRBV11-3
CASSLGGSYNEQFF
TGTGCCAGCAGCTTAGGAGGGTCCTACAATGAGCAGTTCTTC
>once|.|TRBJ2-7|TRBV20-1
CSASEGYEQYF
TGCAGTGCTAGTGAGGGATACGAGCAGTACTTC
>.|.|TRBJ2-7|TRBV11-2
CASSPTKIYEQYF
TGTGCCAGCAGCCCGACTAAAATCTACGAGCAGTACTTC
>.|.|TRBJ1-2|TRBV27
CASSLAGVGYGYTF
TGTGCCAGCAGTTTGGCAGGGGTGGGCTATGGCTACACCTTC
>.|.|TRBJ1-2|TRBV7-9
CASSSGSDGYTF
TGTGCCAGCAGCTCCGGGTCGGATGGCTACACCTTC
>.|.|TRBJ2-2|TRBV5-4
CASSLVGGTVTGELFF
TGTGCCAGCAGCTTGGTAGGGGGGACCGTTACCGGGGAGCTGTTTTTT
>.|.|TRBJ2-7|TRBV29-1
CSVEAEDSYEQYF
TGCAGCGTTGAGGCAGAAGACTCCTACGAGCAGTACTTC
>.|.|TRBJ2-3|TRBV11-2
CASSFRTSDTQYF
TGTGCCAGCAGCTTTCGTACGTCAGATACGCAGTATTTT
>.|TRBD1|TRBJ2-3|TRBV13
CASALGQGTDTQYF
TGTGCCAGCGCCCTCGGACAGGGGACAGATACGCAGTATTTT
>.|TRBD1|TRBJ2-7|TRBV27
CASRTGGIPYEQYF
TGTGCCAGCAGGACAGGGGGCATCCCCTACGAGCAGTACTTC
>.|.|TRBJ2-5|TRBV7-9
CASSGRLGQETQYF
TGTGCCAGCAGCGGGAGGCTGGGGCAAGAGACCCAGTACTTC
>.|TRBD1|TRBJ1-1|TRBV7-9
CASSPNFGTGKTEAFF
TGTGCCAGCAGCCCTAATTTTGGGACAGGGAAGACTGAAGCTTTCTTT
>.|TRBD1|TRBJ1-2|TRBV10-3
CAINLRDRGRIHYGYTF
TGTGCCATCAACCTTCGGGACAGGGGGCGAATCCACTATGGCTACACCTTC
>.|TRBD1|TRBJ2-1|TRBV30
CALQGGNEQFF
TGTGCCTTACAGGGGGGCAATGAGCAGTTCTTC
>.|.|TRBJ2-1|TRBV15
CATSRDHSGNNEQFF
TGTGCCACCAGCAGAGATCATAGTGGAAACAATGAGCAGTTCTTC
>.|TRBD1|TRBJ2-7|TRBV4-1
CASSQEPRAGGEYEQYF
TGCGCCAGCAGCCAAGAGCCCCGAGCAGGGGGAGAGTACGAGCAGTACTTC
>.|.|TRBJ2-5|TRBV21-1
CASSTSLGQEEETQYF
TGTGCCAGCAGCACTTCGCTGGGACAGGAAGAAGAGACCCAGTACTTC
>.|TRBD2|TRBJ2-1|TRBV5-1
CASSSGLAGVINEQFF
TGCGCCAGCAGTTCGGGACTAGCGGGAGTCATAAATGAGCAGTTCTTC